This entry describes one T cell receptor beta chain. Germline CDR1 reads SGHRS; CDR2 reads YFSETQ. The CDR3 runs 21 residues. The V segment lost 1 base and the J segment 3 bases; nucleotides outside the gene matches: 15. TCRdb keeps only in-frame clones here, not all; method: immunoSEQ multiplex PCR. The table has roughly 140,000 clones, 76% seen once. This sample is part of a study of blood T cell repertoires in COVID-19. The V call is TRBV5-1, the J call TRBJ2-1; TRBD2 agrees at 14 bases. Sequencing used peripheral blood. The receptor was derived from a man aged 60 to 69 with acute or convalescent COVID-19. CDR3: CASSLKRGLAGGDPGYNEQFF. In DNA form, the CDR3 reads TGCGCCAGCAGCTTGAAGAGAGGACTAGCGGGAGGCGACCCTGGCTACAATGAGCAGTTCTTC.